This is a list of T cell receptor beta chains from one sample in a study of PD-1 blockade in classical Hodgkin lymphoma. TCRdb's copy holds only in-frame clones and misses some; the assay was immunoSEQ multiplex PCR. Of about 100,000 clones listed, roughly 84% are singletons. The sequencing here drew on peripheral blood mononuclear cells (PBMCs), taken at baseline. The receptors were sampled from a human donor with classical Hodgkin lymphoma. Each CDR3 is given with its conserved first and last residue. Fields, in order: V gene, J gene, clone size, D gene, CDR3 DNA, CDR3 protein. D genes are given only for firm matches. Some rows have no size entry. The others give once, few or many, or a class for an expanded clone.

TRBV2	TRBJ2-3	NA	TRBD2	TGTGCCAGCATGGCGGGAGGGCCCGTAGATACGCAGTATTTT	CASMAGGPVDTQYF
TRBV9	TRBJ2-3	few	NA	TGTGCCAGCAGCCAACAGGGACATTACACAGATACGCAGTATTTT	CASSQQGHYTDTQYF
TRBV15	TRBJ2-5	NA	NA	TGTGCCACCAGCAGGCACAGGGTAGAGACCCAGTACTTC	CATSRHRVETQYF
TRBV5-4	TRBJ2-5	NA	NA	TGTGCCAGCAGCGTGACTAGTCCAGAGACCCAGTACTTC	CASSVTSPETQYF
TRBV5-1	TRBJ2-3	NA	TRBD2	TGCGCCAGCAGCTTGCGGCTAGCGGGAGACACAGATACGCAGTATTTT	CASSLRLAGDTDTQYF
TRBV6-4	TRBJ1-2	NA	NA	TGTGCCAGAGATCGGGGGGATAGCGGCTACACCTTC	CARDRGDSGYTF
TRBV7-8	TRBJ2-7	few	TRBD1	TGTGCCAGCAGCCGAACCGGGACAGCCTACGAGCAGTACTTC	CASSRTGTAYEQYF
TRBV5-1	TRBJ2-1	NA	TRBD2	TGCGCCAGCAGTTCCTCTAGCGGGACCTACAATGAGCAGTTCTTC	CASSSSSGTYNEQFF
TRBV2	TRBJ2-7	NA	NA	TGTGCCAGCAGTGAAGCATGGGAGCAGTACTTC	CASSEAWEQYF
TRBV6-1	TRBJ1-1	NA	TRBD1	TGTGCCAGCAGTGAAGCGCGGACAGGGGGTGAAGCTTTCTTT	CASSEARTGGEAFF
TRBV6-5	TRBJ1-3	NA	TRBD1	TGTGCCAGCAGCGACAGGGGACCCTCTGGAAACACCATATATTTT	CASSDRGPSGNTIYF
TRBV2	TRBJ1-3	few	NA	TGTGCCAGCAGTGGGCAGGGGTTCACCATATATTTT	CASSGQGFTIYF
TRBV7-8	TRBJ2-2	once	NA	TGTGCCAGCAGCGCAGATCGGGGCGGGGAGCTGTTTTTT	CASSADRGGELFF
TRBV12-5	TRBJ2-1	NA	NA	TGTGCTAGTGGCAACTACAATGAGCAGTTCTTC	CASGNYNEQFF
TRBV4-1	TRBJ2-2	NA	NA	TGCGCCAGCAGCCAATCGGACAAGAACACCGGGGAGCTGTTTTTT	CASSQSDKNTGELFF
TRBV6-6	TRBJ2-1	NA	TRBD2	TGTGCCAGCAGTTCCCTCGGGGGGGAGCAGTTCTTC	CASSSLGGEQFF
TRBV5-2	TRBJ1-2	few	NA	TGTGCCAGCAGCCCGACGGGGGGGCGGGATGGCTACACCTTC	CASSPTGGRDGYTF
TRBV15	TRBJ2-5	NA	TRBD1	TGTGCCACCAGCAGTCTCAGGGGGCTGAGGGAGACCCAGTACTTC	CATSSLRGLRETQYF
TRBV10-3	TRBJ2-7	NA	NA	TGTGCCATCAGCTCGGGGGAGAGCTACGAGCAGTACTTC	CAISSGESYEQYF
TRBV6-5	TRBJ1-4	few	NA	TGTGCCAGCAAGTATGGGGGTGACGAAAAACTGTTTTTT	CASKYGGDEKLFF
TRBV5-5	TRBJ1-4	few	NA	TGTGCCAGCAGCTTGGCCCAGAATGAAAAACTGTTTTTT	CASSLAQNEKLFF
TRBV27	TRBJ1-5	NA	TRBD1	TGTGCCAGCAGTCCAGGACAGGGGGCTTATGGGCAGCCCCAGCATTTT	CASSPGQGAYGQPQHF
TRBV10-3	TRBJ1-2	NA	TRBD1	TGTGCCATCACCGGGACAGGGGATAATAACTATGGCTACACCTTC	CAITGTGDNNYGYTF
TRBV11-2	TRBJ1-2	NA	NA	TGTGCCAGCAGCTTGGCTACTAGACTAAATGGCTACACCTTC	CASSLATRLNGYTF
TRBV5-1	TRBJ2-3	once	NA	TGCGCCAGCAGCTTGGTCGACTACACAGATACGCAGTATTTT	CASSLVDYTDTQYF
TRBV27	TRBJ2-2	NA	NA	TGTGCCAGCAGTTATGTACCGGGGGGCGGCGGGGAGCTGTTTTTT	CASSYVPGGGGELFF
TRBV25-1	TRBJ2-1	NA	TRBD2	TGTGCCAGCAGAGGACTAGCGGGAGCAAAGGAGCAGTTCTTC	CASRGLAGAKEQFF
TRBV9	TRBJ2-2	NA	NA	TGTGCCAGCAGCAAAAACACCGGGGAGCTGTTTTTT	CASSKNTGELFF
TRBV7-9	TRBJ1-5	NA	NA	TGTGCCAGCAGCTTAGACAGTTTACTGCATTTT	CASSLDSLLHF
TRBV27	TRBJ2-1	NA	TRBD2	TGTGCCAGCAGTCGTACGGGACTACCTTACAATGAGCAGTTCTTC	CASSRTGLPYNEQFF
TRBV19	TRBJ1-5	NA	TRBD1	TGTGCCACACGGAAGCAGGGGACAGTGAGGAGTTGGCCCCAGCATTTT	CATRKQGTVRSWPQHF
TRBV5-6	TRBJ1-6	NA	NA	TGTGCCAGCAGCACCCCCGGGACGGAGAGCTCCTATAATTCACCCCTCCACTTT	CASSTPGTESSYNSPLHF
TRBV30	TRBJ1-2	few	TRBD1	TGTGCCTGGAGTAAGGACAGGGGCAGCTATGGCTACACCTTC	CAWSKDRGSYGYTF
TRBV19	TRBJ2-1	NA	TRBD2	TGTGCCAGTACCACTAGCGGGAGATCCTACAATGAGCAGTTCTTC	CASTTSGRSYNEQFF
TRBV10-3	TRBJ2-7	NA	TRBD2	TGTGCCATCAGTGAAATGGAGGGGCTAGCGGGAGTCTACGAGCAGTACTTC	CAISEMEGLAGVYEQYF
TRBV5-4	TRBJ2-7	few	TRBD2	TGTGCCAGCAGCACGCGTGGCGGGGGAGTCGACGAGCAGTACTTC	CASSTRGGGVDEQYF
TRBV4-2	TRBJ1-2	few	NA	TGTGCCAGCAGCCGAGACGAAGGTTCTCGGTATGGCTACACCTTC	CASSRDEGSRYGYTF
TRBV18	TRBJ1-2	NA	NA	TGTGCCAGCTCACCATCGTCGGGGGGCTACACCTTC	CASSPSSGGYTF
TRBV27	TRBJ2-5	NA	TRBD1	TGTGCCAGCAGACCAGGGGGCTCGATTGAGACCCAGTACTTC	CASRPGGSIETQYF
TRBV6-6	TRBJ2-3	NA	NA	TGTGCCAGCGCTTTCACAGATACGCAGTATTTT	CASAFTDTQYF
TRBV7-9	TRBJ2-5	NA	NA	TGTGCCAGCAGCTTAGTGCCAGCGCACCAAGAGACCCAGTACTTC	CASSLVPAHQETQYF
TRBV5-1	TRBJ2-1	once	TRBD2	TGCGCCAGCAGCTTACCAGCGGGGACTTACAATGAGCAGTTCTTC	CASSLPAGTYNEQFF
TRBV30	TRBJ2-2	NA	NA	TGTGCCCGTCAGGGGTTCCATACCGGGGAGCTGTTTTTT	CARQGFHTGELFF
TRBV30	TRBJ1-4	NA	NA	TGTGCCTTCACAGGGTCGGTCGGTGAAAAACTGTTTTTT	CAFTGSVGEKLFF
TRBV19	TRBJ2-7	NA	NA	TGTGCCAGTAGCTCTGCTGGGGCCATTGGACTCTACGAGCAGTACTTC	CASSSAGAIGLYEQYF
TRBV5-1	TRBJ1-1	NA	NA	TGCGCCAGCAGCTCCGGGACCGGGGCCCCCAACACTGAAGCTTTCTTT	CASSSGTGAPNTEAFF
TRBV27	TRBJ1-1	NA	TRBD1	TGTGCCAGCAGTCCCCGACAGGGTAACACTGAAGCTTTCTTT	CASSPRQGNTEAFF
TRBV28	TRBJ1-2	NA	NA	TGTGCCAGCAGATCAACAGGGACCGACTATGGCTACACCTTC	CASRSTGTDYGYTF
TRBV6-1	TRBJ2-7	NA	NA	TGTGCCAGCAGTGGTCGTCCCGATTACTCCTACGAGCAGTACTTC	CASSGRPDYSYEQYF
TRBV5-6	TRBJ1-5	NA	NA	TGTGCCAGCAGCTTGGCCGGAAGGGGGGGAATTTACCAGCCCCAGCATTTT	CASSLAGRGGIYQPQHF
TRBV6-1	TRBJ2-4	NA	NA	TGTGCCAGCACATGGGGGAACATTCAGTACTTC	CASTWGNIQYF
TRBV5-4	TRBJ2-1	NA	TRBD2	TGTGCCAGCAGCTTGGGGGAGAGCGGGAGGGCCAGTGAGCAGTTCTTC	CASSLGESGRASEQFF